The rows below give T cell receptor beta chains drawn from one sample of a study of T-cell reconstitution after alpha-beta-depleted transplantation in children. Via MiXCR, TCRdb re-called the PCR reads, giving one row per CDR3 protein. The sample includes under 450,000 distinct CDR3 sequences, 13% of them seen just once. The sample was PBMCs, taken from the stem cell graft. The receptor source for this set is a human donor who donated a stem cell graft to a child with Fanconi anemia. The CDR3 runs from the conserved cysteine through the conserved F or W. A D gene is named only where the DNA matches it firmly. Part of the rows lack a size; the others show once, few, many or a class for expanded clones.

d_call clone_size cdr3_length j_call v_call cdr3_nt cdr3_aa
- - 12 TRBJ2-7 TRBV2 TGTGCCAGCATGGGCAGCCCCTACGAGCAGTACTTC CASMGSPYEQYF
- few 13 TRBJ1-3 TRBV29-1 TGCAGCGCCGACCCCGGGACGGGAAACACCATATATTTT CSADPGTGNTIYF
- - 13 TRBJ2-1 TRBV6-2/TRBV6-3 TGTGCCAGCAGTTACGACCCGTACAATGAGCAGTTCTTC CASSYDPYNEQFF
- - 13 TRBJ1-1 TRBV28 TGTGCCAGCAGTTTTGCAGGGGTGGCTGAAGCTTTCTTT CASSFAGVAEAFF
- few 16 TRBJ2-1 TRBV24-1 TGTGCCACCAGTGATTCCAGGTCCAGCTCCTACAATGAGCAGTTCTTC CATSDSRSSSYNEQFF
- - 12 TRBJ1-1 TRBV4-2 TGTGCCATCAGCCCAGGGCTCGCTGAAGCTTTCTTT CAISPGLAEAFF
- - 13 TRBJ2-1 TRBV29-1 TGCAGCGTTGGACCGAGCTCCTACAATGAGCAGTTCTTC CSVGPSSYNEQFF
- few 13 TRBJ2-7 TRBV3-1 TGTGCCAGCGGAAGAGCCCCCTCCTACGAGCAGTACTTC CASGRAPSYEQYF
- many 11 TRBJ2-1 TRBV29-1 TGCAGCGTAAAGACGGGTTGGGAGCAGTTCTTC CSVKTGWEQFF
- - 16 TRBJ1-1 TRBV7-9 TGTGCCAGCAGCTTGGAAGGGGGGAGGTTGAACACTGAAGCTTTCTTT CASSLEGGRLNTEAFF
- - 16 TRBJ2-6 TRBV7-9 TGTGCCAGCAGCTTACCCCAGGGGACTGGGGCCAACGTCCTGACTTTC CASSLPQGTGANVLTF
- - 15 TRBJ2-5 TRBV9 TGTGCCAGCAGCGTAGGTCCCGGGGACCAAGAGACCCAGTACTTC CASSVGPGDQETQYF
TRBD2 many 17 TRBJ2-3 TRBV5-1 TGCGCCAGCAGCTCCCGACTAGCGGGGGGCTTCACAGATACGCAGTATTTT CASSSRLAGGFTDTQYF
- few 14 TRBJ2-5 TRBV9 TGTGCCAGCAGCGTAGCCAGCAACCAAGAGACCCAGTACTTC CASSVASNQETQYF
- - 17 TRBJ2-3 TRBV5-1 TGCGCCAGCAGCCCGCTAACCGGGACACGGGGCACAGATACGCAGTATTTT CASSPLTGTRGTDTQYF
- many 12 TRBJ2-5 TRBV24-1 TGTGCCACCAGTGATCCGGGGGAGACCCAGTACTTC CATSDPGETQYF
- - 18 TRBJ1-5 TRBV15 TGTGCCACCAGCAGAGTGTTAGGGGGAGTCGGTAGCAATCAGCCCCAGCATTTT CATSRVLGGVGSNQPQHF
- many 11 TRBJ1-2 TRBV6-5 TGTGCCAGCAGTTCTACCTATGGCTACACCTTC CASSSTYGYTF